Presented here are 27 T cell receptor beta chains from one specimen sequenced in a study of glioma-infiltrating T cells after dendritic cell vaccination. TCRdb's table, derived via immunoSEQ multiplex PCR, lists solely in-frame clones and lacks some. The table includes roughly 100,000 clones, 81% detected once. Sequences were derived from blood, sampled before dendritic cell vaccination. These receptors originate from a human donor with glioblastoma.

The chain carries TRBV9 and TRBJ2-3, with 13 bases matching TRBD2. The germline gives CDR1 SGDLS, CDR2 YYNGEE. The CDR3 length is 17 residues. The V and J ends lost 0 bases and 0 bases, in that order; junction bases with no gene match: 1. The CDR3 DNA reads as TGTGCCAGCAGCGTAGAACTAGCGGGGGGGAGCACAGATACGCAGTATTTT. This translates into CASSVELAGGSTDTQYF.

This clone has a single count. The chain employs TRBV19 and TRBJ1-2, with 9 positions matching TRBD1. From germline, CDR1 is LNHDA and CDR2 SQIVND (reference sequence). The CDR3 loop spans 15 amino acids. V was pared by 5 bases and J by 6 bases, with 10 bases of the junction left unmatched. The CDR3 sequence: CASSWGQGYIHGYTF. The CDR3 bases are TGTGCCAGTAGTTGGGGACAGGGTTATATTCATGGCTACACCTTC.

V usage is TRBV6-1 and J usage is TRBJ2-5; tentative D call: TRBD2 (6 bases). Trimming stripped 2 bases from V and 7 bases from J, with 17 bases between. The length of the CDR3 is 15 residues. Per germline, CDR1 MNHNS and CDR2 SASEGT. The CDR3 bases are TGTGCCAGCAGTGAATCGGGGGATCCGCTTTGGACCCAGTACTTC. This gives the protein CASSESGDPLWTQYF.

The chain combines TRBV29-1 with TRBJ1-2; the D gene is possibly TRBD1 (6 bases). The V end was cut by 3 bases, the J end by 7 bases, with 9 bases between. Germline CDR1 reads SQVTM; CDR2 reads ANQGSEA. This CDR3 is 11 amino acids long. The chain's CDR3 is CSVDPGVGYTF. In DNA form, the CDR3 reads TGCAGCGTTGACCCAGGGGTTGGCTACACCTTC.

This chain connects TRBV5-1 to TRBJ2-7, with 11 bases that match TRBD2. CDR1 and CDR2 from the germline V gene are SGHRS and YFSETQ. The ends lost 2 bases at V and 4 bases at J; junction bases unmatched: 5. The CDR3 contains 15 residues. The CDR3 nucleotides read TGCGCCAGCAGCTTTACTTCTAGCGGGGGGTACGAGCAGTACTTC. Its protein product is CASSFTSSGGYEQYF.

This clone was observed a few times. V usage is TRBV4-2 and J usage is TRBJ1-1, with D perhaps TRBD1 (6 bases). This CDR3 is built from 15 residues. Germline V gene sequence: CDR1 LGHNA, CDR2 YNFKEQ. Trimming removed 0 bases at V and 3 bases at J, with 11 bases between. The CDR3 coding sequence is TGTGCCAGCAGCCAAGAAACAGGGAGAGACACTGAAGCTTTCTTT. As protein: CASSQETGRDTEAFF.

This clone was seen more than once but under ten times. The chain employs TRBV10-1 and TRBJ1-5; D is uncertain. The germline V gene encodes CDR1 WNHNN and CDR2 SYGVQD (reference sequence). This CDR3 has 13 residues. The V end was cut by 3 bases, the J end by 0 bases, with 3 bases between. The CDR3 nucleotides are TGCGCCAGCAGTGACAGTAGCAATCAGCCCCAGCATTTT. Translating it yields CASSDSSNQPQHF.

The rearrangement uses TRBV10-3 and TRBJ2-2; 9 bases match TRBD1. With V trimmed by 3 bases and J by 0 bases, 11 bases remained unmatched. The CDR3 sequence is 19 residues long. Germline-derived CDR1 and CDR2 are ENHRY and SYGVKD. CDR3 DNA sequence: TGTGCCATCAGTGACCGGGACAGGGAAACCAATTCGAACACCGGGGAGCTGTTTTTT. This encodes CAISDRDRETNSNTGELFF.

This clone was observed a few times. The chain joins TRBV4-1 to TRBJ1-4; D is perhaps TRBD1 (6 bases). The CDR3 sequence is 15 residues long. V was cut by 0 bases and J by 6 bases, with 11 bases left in between. CDR1 MGHRA and CDR2 YSYEKL come from the germline V gene. As DNA, the CDR3 is TGCGCCAGCAGCCAAGAAGCACAGGGAGATGAAAAACTGTTTTTT. This gives the protein CASSQEAQGDEKLFF.

The chain employs TRBV7-8 and TRBJ2-7; D not resolved. The V end was cut by 5 bases, the J end by 6 bases, with 14 bases between. The CDR3 is 13 amino acids. CDR1 is SGHVS, CDR2 FQNEAQ, per germline. CDR3 sequence reads: CASSPLVGAEQYF. The CDR3 DNA sequence: TGTGCCAGCAGCCCCCTTGTGGGCGCCGAGCAGTACTTC.

This chain joins TRBV6-1 and TRBJ1-1, with D perhaps TRBD1 (5 bases). V was trimmed by 2 bases and J by 7 bases, leaving 14 bases between them. The CDR3 totals 14 residues. Per germline, CDR1 MNHNS and CDR2 SASEGT. The CDR3 reads CASSEWRGEGEAFF. CDR3 DNA: TGTGCCAGCAGTGAATGGCGGGGGGAGGGTGAAGCTTTCTTT.

CDR3 sequence reads: CASSLGGRGRTDTQYF. CDR3 nucleotides: TGTGCCAGTAGTTTAGGGGGGCGGGGGAGAACAGATACGCAGTATTTT. The chain has TRBV19 and TRBJ2-3; TRBD2 might be the D (7 bases). The CDR3 contains 16 residues. Between the trimmed V and J ends, which lost 5 bases and 3 bases, there was a span of 18 bases. CDR1 LNHDA and CDR2 SQIVND come from the germline V gene (reference sequence).

The CDR3 DNA follows: TGTGCCAGCAGCTTGGCCGCAGGGGCTGGAAACACCATATATTTT. Translation: CASSLAAGAGNTIYF. The chain carries TRBV5-6 and TRBJ1-3, with TRBD1 as a possible D gene (6 bases). Germline CDR1 SGHDT, CDR2 YYEEEE. The length of the CDR3 is 15 residues. V lost 0 bases and J 2 bases, leaving 9 bases between the germline ends.

This clone turned up a few times. The chain recombines TRBV4-1 with TRBJ1-1, with D tentatively TRBD1 (5 bases). The V gene lost 4 bases and the J gene lost 0 bases, with 15 bases spanning the gap. The CDR3 is 16 amino acids. In germline, CDR1 is MGHRA, CDR2 YSYEKL. Here the CDR3 reads CASSPTGGTMNTEAFF. The DNA for the CDR3 is TGCGCCAGCAGCCCCACGGGGGGGACGATGAACACTGAAGCTTTCTTT.

The V call is TRBV4-1, the J call TRBJ2-7; the D gene is possibly TRBD1 (6 bases). This CDR3 region has 14 residues. Germline loops: CDR1 MGHRA, CDR2 YSYEKL. The V and J ends lost 1 base and 2 bases respectively, with 9 bases between them. Here the CDR3 reads CASSQVKGAYEQYF. In nucleotides, the CDR3 is TGCGCCAGCAGCCAAGTGAAGGGGGCCTACGAGCAGTACTTC.

This clone was counted only a few times. V usage is TRBV2 and J usage is TRBJ1-3; D may be TRBD1 (5 bases). V gave up 4 bases and J gave up 6 bases, with 19 bases separating them. This CDR3 comprises 16 residues. Germline V gene data show CDR1 as SNHLY and CDR2 as FYNNEI. The CDR3 loop reads CASSGWTTGGINTIYF. The CDR3 DNA sequence: TGTGCCAGCAGTGGGTGGACAACTGGCGGCATAAACACCATATATTTT.

The chain links TRBV5-6 to TRBJ2-5, with 9 bases lining up with TRBD2. V lost 0 bases and J lost 7; bases outside the gene matches: 10. Germline assignment: CDR1 SGHDT and CDR2 YYEEEE. The CDR3 length is 16 residues. Here the CDR3 reads CASSLASSGAASTQYF. CDR3 coding DNA: TGTGCCAGCAGCTTGGCTTCTAGCGGGGCCGCGTCGACCCAGTACTTC.

The rearrangement uses TRBV6-1 and TRBJ1-5; the D gene is possibly TRBD1 (6 bases). Germline V gene lookup returns CDR1 MNHNS and CDR2 SASEGT. V lost 1 base and J lost 5, with 12 bases in between. The CDR3 consists of 15 residues. CDR3 coding DNA: TGTGCCAGCAGTGAAGAGGGGGTGCGGGATCAGCCCCAGCATTTT. Translated: CASSEEGVRDQPQHF.

This clone was counted a single time. The chain couples TRBV19 to TRBJ2-4; TRBD1 agrees at 9 bases. Losses at the gene ends were 6 bases for V and 4 bases for J; bases not matched to a gene: 4. This CDR3 is built from 14 residues. Germline CDR1 LNHDA, CDR2 SQIVND (reference sequence). CDR3 protein: CASRADRGKNIQYF. CDR3 DNA: TGTGCCAGTAGAGCGGACAGGGGTAAAAACATTCAGTACTTC.

The chain uses TRBV15 and TRBJ2-5; the D is unclear. Trimming took 1 base from V and 2 from J, leaving 5 bases between them. CDR3 length equals 13 residues. Germline V gene sequence: CDR1 LNHNV, CDR2 YYDKDF (reference sequence). In nucleotides, the CDR3 is TGTGCCACCAGCAGAGTCAGGCAAGAGACCCAGTACTTC. Translating it yields CATSRVRQETQYF.

The J gene is TRBJ2-3, the V gene TRBV6-1; 8 bases map to TRBD2. Germline-derived CDR1 and CDR2 are MNHNS and SASEGT. The CDR3 sequence is 16 residues long. V lost 3 bases and J lost 7; bases outside the gene matches: 12. CDR3 sequence (DNA): TGTGCCAGCAGTGACGAGCTCGGGGGGGCCGGGAATACGCAGTATTTT. As protein: CASSDELGGAGNTQYF.

The CDR3 reads CAWTHWDRGQGGYTF. CDR3 DNA: TGTGCCTGGACCCACTGGGACAGGGGGCAAGGTGGCTACACCTTC. The chain joins TRBV30 to TRBJ1-2, with TRBD1 identical over 12 bases. This CDR3 contains 15 residues. Losses at the gene ends were 4 bases for V and 7 bases for J; bases not matched to a gene: 10. CDR1 and CDR2 from the germline V gene are GTSNPN and SVGIG (reference sequence). The variable domain in full, with the rest retrieved from reference TRBV30 and TRBJ1-2, is SQTIHQWPATLVQPVGSPLSLECTVEGTSNPNLYWYRQAAGRGLQLLFYSVGIGQISSEVPQNLSASRPQDRQFILSSKKLLLSDSGFYLCAWTHWDRGQGGYTFGSGTRLTVV.

The chain recombines TRBV5-6 with TRBJ2-4; D call uncertain. The CDR3 is made up of 14 amino acids. The V end lost 0 bases, the J end lost 4 bases, and 8 bases lay between the germline ends. The germline V gene encodes CDR1 SGHDT and CDR2 YYEEEE. The chain's CDR3 is CASSLASLKNIQYF. In DNA form, the CDR3 reads TGTGCCAGCAGCTTGGCCAGTTTAAAAAACATTCAGTACTTC.

The chain links TRBV2 to TRBJ2-1; possibly TRBD1 for D (6 bases). Trimming pared 7 bases from V and 4 bases from J, leaving 17 bases between. Germline CDR1 reads SNHLY; CDR2 reads FYNNEI. CDR3 size: 15 residues. CDR3 coding DNA: TGTGCCAGCACGCCTCGGACAGAACTATACAATGAGCAGTTCTTC. Translated: CASTPRTELYNEQFF.

The V call is TRBV7-9, the J call TRBJ1-2, with 9 bases aligning to TRBD1. Per germline, CDR1 SEHNR and CDR2 FQNEAQ (reference sequence). V shed 5 bases, J shed 10 bases, and the junction held 8 bases outside the gene matches. This CDR3 is 13 amino acids long. The CDR3 bases are TGTGCCAGCAGCCCAGGGACAGGGTCTAACTACACCTTC. Its protein is CASSPGTGSNYTF.

This rearrangement joins TRBV4-1 to TRBJ1-1; a weak D match, TRBD1 (5 bases). From germline, CDR1 is MGHRA and CDR2 YSYEKL. Trimming removed 0 bases at V and 4 bases at J, with 12 bases between. The CDR3 is made up of 15 amino acids. The CDR3 loop reads CASSQDGGVGTEAFF. CDR3 nucleotides: TGCGCCAGCAGCCAAGATGGAGGGGTGGGCACTGAAGCTTTCTTT.

The rearrangement uses TRBV11-2 and TRBJ1-6; D is ambiguous. There are 14 residues in the CDR3. The V gene's germline CDR1 is SGHAT and CDR2 FQNNGV. V lost 6 bases and J 9 bases, leaving 15 bases between the germline ends. CDR3 protein: CASRPEVVGSPLHF. In DNA form, the CDR3 reads TGTGCCAGCAGACCTGAGGTGGTTGGTTCACCCCTCCACTTT.